This passage covers 13 T cell receptor beta chains from one sample sequenced in a study of T cells after yellow fever vaccination. In TCRdb, the 5' RACE reads were re-called with MiXCR into one record per CDR3 protein. The sample includes about 170,000 distinct CDR3 sequences, approximately 10% of them seen just once. The starting material was CD8+ T cells sorted from PBMCs, obtained 15 days after the yellow fever booster vaccination. The receptors derive from a man aged 18 to 29 who received the YFV17D yellow fever vaccine.

This clonotype was recorded at least ten times. The chain has TRBV28 and TRBJ2-1; D tentatively fits TRBD1 or TRBD2 (6 bases each). Trimming took 5 bases from V and 0 from J, leaving 14 bases between them. CDR3 length equals 16 residues. Germline assignment: CDR1 MDHEN and CDR2 SYDVKM. The CDR3 DNA reads as TGTGCCAGCAGTCCCACGGGGGCGAGCTCCTACAATGAGCAGTTCTTC. It codes for CASSPTGASSYNEQFF.

The chain carries TRBV2 and TRBJ2-7; 8 nucleotides match TRBD1. Germline V gives CDR1 SNHLY, CDR2 FYNNEI. The CDR3 extends over 14 amino acids. Trimming cost V 7 bases and J 2 bases; bases outside gene matches: 7. In nucleotides, the CDR3 is TGTGCCAGCATTACGACAGGGGTCCCCTACGAGCAGTACTTC. It codes for CASITTGVPYEQYF.

This clonotype was seen more than once but under ten times. V gene TRBV4-3 combines with J gene TRBJ2-3; a possible D gene is TRBD2 (6 bases). The length of the CDR3 is 16 residues. Deletions cut 0 bases from V and 6 bases from J, with 16 bases between. Germline V lookup: CDR1 LGHNA, CDR2 YSLEER. The CDR3 DNA is TGCGCCAGCAGCCAAGATTTTCGGGGGAAATACGATACGCAGTATTTT. Its translation: CASSQDFRGKYDTQYF.

This clonotype was counted a few times. J is TRBJ2-1 and V is TRBV5-1; D could derive from TRBD1 or TRBD2 (6 bases each). The CDR3 is 14 amino acids. V gave up 2 bases and J gave up 5 bases, with 11 bases separating them. The germline gives CDR1 SGHRS, CDR2 YFSETQ. Written as DNA, the CDR3 is TGCGCCAGCAGCTTCACGAGGGGGGACAATGAGCAGTTCTTC. Its translation: CASSFTRGDNEQFF.

This clonotype came up many times. This chain joins TRBV9 and TRBJ2-3; tentative D call: TRBD2 (5 bases). The CDR3 sequence is 14 residues long. The germline V gene has CDR1 SGDLS and CDR2 YYNGEE. The V gene lost 5 bases and the J gene lost 7 bases, with 17 bases spanning the gap. CDR3 sequence: CASSGQLLENTQYF. The CDR3, as DNA: TGTGCCAGCAGTGGGCAATTACTAGAGAATACGCAGTATTTT.

The J gene is TRBJ1-2, the V gene TRBV19; the D is unclear. The CDR3 sequence is 13 residues long. V shed 3 bases and J shed 4 bases, with 9 bases lying between them. Germline V gives CDR1 LNHDA, CDR2 SQIVND (reference sequence). The CDR3 reads CASSIDGSYGYTF. The CDR3 coding sequence is TGTGCCAGTAGTATCGACGGGTCCTATGGCTACACCTTC.

This sequence joins TRBV24-1 and TRBJ2-2, with 8 bases matching TRBD1. Germline V lookup: CDR1 KGHDR, CDR2 SFDVKD. The CDR3 covers 16 residues. The V gene end was trimmed by 3 bases and the J gene end by 5 bases; junction bases not matched to a gene: 7. CDR3 nucleotides: TGTGCCACCAGTGATCCAAAACAGGGGGAGACCGGGGAGCTGTTTTTT. Its translation: CATSDPKQGETGELFF.

The gene calls are TRBV7-8 and TRBJ2-5; D may be TRBD2 (7 bases). Germline CDR1 SGHVS, CDR2 FQNEAQ. Trimming pared 8 bases from V and 7 bases from J, leaving 20 bases between. CDR3 length equals 14 residues. For the CDR3, the DNA is TGTGCCAGCGAATTAGGGGGGGGAAGTCGGACCCAGTACTTC. Translation: CASELGGGSRTQYF.

The V and J genes are TRBV4-1 and TRBJ1-6; D remains ambiguous. CDR1 is MGHRA, CDR2 YSYEKL, per germline. Trimming took 1 base from V and 4 from J, leaving 8 bases between them. This CDR3 comprises 15 residues. The CDR3 here is CASSQVESYNSPLHF. The CDR3 DNA follows: TGCGCCAGCAGCCAAGTGGAGAGTTATAATTCACCCCTCCACTTT.

V usage is TRBV4-2 and J usage is TRBJ2-1; D unclear. The CDR3 sequence is 12 residues long. Trimming pared 2 bases from V and 8 bases from J, leaving 7 bases between. Germline V gene sequence: CDR1 LGHNA, CDR2 YNFKEQ. The CDR3 is CASSQRWDEQFF. For the CDR3, the DNA is TGTGCCAGCAGCCAAAGGTGGGATGAGCAGTTCTTC.

The chain is built from TRBV7-8 and TRBJ2-1; TRBD1 matches at 10 bases. The CDR3 runs to 15 residues. Germline loops: CDR1 SGHVS, CDR2 FQNEAQ. V trimming: 1 base; J trimming: 7 bases; junction bases outside the gene matches: 4. CDR3 nucleotide sequence: TGTGCCAGCAGCTTAGAGGGGACAGGGGTTAATGAGCAGTTCTTC. Amino acids: CASSLEGTGVNEQFF.

This clonotype was detected ten times or more. The J gene is TRBJ2-2, the V gene TRBV7-2; 9 nucleotides line up with TRBD2. CDR1 and CDR2 (germline): SGHTA, FQGNSA. The CDR3 has 15 residues. V gave up 5 bases and J gave up 6 bases; unmatched junction bases: 7. CDR3 loop: CASSPQAGGSGELFF. CDR3 nucleotides: TGTGCCAGCAGCCCACAAGCGGGGGGATCCGGGGAGCTGTTTTTT.

This clonotype was counted many times. The chain uses TRBV7-9 and TRBJ2-7; D remains unclear. CDR3 length: 11 amino acids. The V gene's germline CDR1 is SEHNR and CDR2 FQNEAQ (reference sequence). The ends were cut back, 5 bases at V and 2 bases at J, with 4 bases in the middle. The DNA of the CDR3 is TGTGCCAGCAGCGGGGCCTACGAGCAGTACTTC. As protein: CASSGAYEQYF.